The clone carrying this T cell receptor beta chain was counted only a few times. Its cognate antigen is unknown. A single record per CDR3 protein comes from TCRdb applying MiXCR to the 5' RACE reads. The data show over 350,000 distinct CDR3 sequences, with 15% to 20% seen just once and roughly a fifth held by the top ten. The source of the sample is a study of T-cell memory formation after mild COVID-19. Study results and limitations: Some SARS-CoV-2-responding clones were already detected in memory before infection.

The sequence came from a man between 18 and 29 years old who had mild COVID-19 (a few samples of this study predate the infection). Cell type and time point are not known. Input material: PBMCs or a T cell subset sorted from them (not recorded which).

CDR3 amino acids: CSVEKGKTQYF. CDR3 nucleotide sequence: TGCAGCGTTGAGAAGGGGAAGACCCAGTACTTC. The chain has TRBV29-1 and TRBJ2-5; TRBD1 might be the D (5 bases). V dropped 3 bases and J dropped 6 bases, with 8 bases sitting between them. The CDR3 covers 11 residues. Germline assignment: CDR1 SQVTM and CDR2 ANQGSEA.